A selection of T cell receptor beta chains follows, all from one sample in a study of graft-versus-host responses after intestinal transplantation. Only in-frame clones appear in the TCRdb table, and some are missing; sequencing was by immunoSEQ multiplex PCR. The sample contains more than 15,000 clones, 60% to 85% of which appear only once. Sequencing was performed on ileum tissue, taken around 470 days after intestinal transplant. These TCRs come from a human patient who received an intestinal transplant, so some T cells may come from the graft donor. Both conserved end residues are part of each CDR3. The order of the fields is clone size, D gene, V gene, J gene, CDR3 DNA, CDR3 protein. D genes are given only for firm matches. Clone size appears in some rows only: once, few, many, or a class for an expanded clone.

clone size: -; D gene: -; V gene: TRBV7-9; J gene: TRBJ2-2; CDR3 DNA: TGTGCCAGCAGCATAACAGGGACCGGGGAGCTGTTTTTT; CDR3 protein: CASSITGTGELFF
clone size: -; D gene: -; V gene: TRBV5-4; J gene: TRBJ2-3; CDR3 DNA: TGTGCCAGCAGCACCGGTAGTAGCCCAGATACGCAGTATTTT; CDR3 protein: CASSTGSSPDTQYF
clone size: once; D gene: -; V gene: TRBV29-1; J gene: TRBJ1-1; CDR3 DNA: TGCAGCGTTGATCTTACCGGAATGAACACTGAAGCTTTCTTT; CDR3 protein: CSVDLTGMNTEAFF
clone size: -; D gene: TRBD1; V gene: TRBV27; J gene: TRBJ2-7; CDR3 DNA: TGTGCCAGCCACGGACAGGGAGGCCTCTACGAGCAGTACTTC; CDR3 protein: CASHGQGGLYEQYF
clone size: -; D gene: -; V gene: TRBV7-9; J gene: TRBJ1-3; CDR3 DNA: TGTGCCAGCAGCTTGACGGAAGGAAACACCATATATTTT; CDR3 protein: CASSLTEGNTIYF
clone size: -; D gene: TRBD1; V gene: TRBV6-5; J gene: TRBJ1-1; CDR3 DNA: TGTGCCAGCAGCGGACAGGGAGGTGAAACTGAAGCTTTCTTT; CDR3 protein: CASSGQGGETEAFF
clone size: -; D gene: -; V gene: TRBV7-2; J gene: TRBJ2-3; CDR3 DNA: TGTGCCAGCAGCTTAGACATTTCCACAGATACGCAGTATTTT; CDR3 protein: CASSLDISTDTQYF
clone size: -; D gene: -; V gene: TRBV12-5; J gene: TRBJ1-6; CDR3 DNA: TGTGCTAGTGGTGCCTCATTACCACGGGGGGGGTCACCCCTCCACTTT; CDR3 protein: CASGASLPRGGSPLHF
clone size: few; D gene: TRBD1; V gene: TRBV27; J gene: TRBJ2-7; CDR3 DNA: TGTGCCAGCAGTGGAATACCGGGACAGGGGGCGTCCGAGCAGTACTTC; CDR3 protein: CASSGIPGQGASEQYF
clone size: -; D gene: -; V gene: TRBV7-3; J gene: TRBJ2-7; CDR3 DNA: TGTGCCAGCAGTCGACCTAACGAGGGCGGTAGCTCCTACGAGCAGTACTTC; CDR3 protein: CASSRPNEGGSSYEQYF
clone size: -; D gene: TRBD2; V gene: TRBV13; J gene: TRBJ2-7; CDR3 DNA: TGTGCCAGCAGCTCCCGACTAGCGGGAGGGATCTACGAGCAGTACTTC; CDR3 protein: CASSSRLAGGIYEQYF
clone size: -; D gene: -; V gene: TRBV11-2; J gene: TRBJ2-3; CDR3 DNA: TGTGCCAGCAGCCGATCCCCTGGGGCAGATACGCAGTATTTT; CDR3 protein: CASSRSPGADTQYF
clone size: few; D gene: -; V gene: TRBV10-3; J gene: TRBJ2-3; CDR3 DNA: TGTGCCATCAGCACCGGGCCGGGCACAGATACGCAGTATTTT; CDR3 protein: CAISTGPGTDTQYF
clone size: few; D gene: TRBD2; V gene: TRBV11-2; J gene: TRBJ2-1; CDR3 DNA: TGTGCCAGCAGCCCGGGGGCGGCTAGCGGGGGCCGGGTGAATGAGCAGTTCTTC; CDR3 protein: CASSPGAASGGRVNEQFF
clone size: -; D gene: -; V gene: TRBV29-1; J gene: TRBJ1-2; CDR3 DNA: TGCAGCGTTGGTGGGGACGGACAGTTTTTGTTTTATGGCTACACCTTC; CDR3 protein: CSVGGDGQFLFYGYTF
clone size: -; D gene: -; V gene: TRBV11-3; J gene: TRBJ2-2; CDR3 DNA: TGTGCCAGCAGCTTGTTCCCCACCACCGGGGAGCTGTTTTTT; CDR3 protein: CASSLFPTTGELFF
clone size: -; D gene: -; V gene: TRBV11-2; J gene: TRBJ1-3; CDR3 DNA: TGTGCCAGCAGCTTGACCCTTGGGTCCTCTGGAAACACCATATATTTT; CDR3 protein: CASSLTLGSSGNTIYF
clone size: -; D gene: -; V gene: TRBV5-1; J gene: TRBJ1-2; CDR3 DNA: TGCGCCAGCAGCCGTGGATGGACCGTGGGGGGCTATGGCTACACCTTC; CDR3 protein: CASSRGWTVGGYGYTF
clone size: -; D gene: -; V gene: TRBV12-5; J gene: TRBJ1-4; CDR3 DNA: TGTGCTAGTGGCCGGGACTTGGGGAACGAAAAACTGTTTTTT; CDR3 protein: CASGRDLGNEKLFF
clone size: -; D gene: -; V gene: TRBV5-1; J gene: TRBJ1-5; CDR3 DNA: TGCGCCAGCAGCTCTCATCAGCCCCAGTATAGCAATCAGCCCCAGCATTTT; CDR3 protein: CASSSHQPQYSNQPQHF
clone size: -; D gene: -; V gene: TRBV7-8; J gene: TRBJ2-1; CDR3 DNA: TGTGCCAGCAGCCTTTGGGAGGATTACAATGAGCAGTTCTTC; CDR3 protein: CASSLWEDYNEQFF
clone size: -; D gene: -; V gene: TRBV7-8; J gene: TRBJ1-2; CDR3 DNA: TGTGCCAGCAGCTTACTAGCTGTCCGAGAGATGGGCTACACCTTC; CDR3 protein: CASSLLAVREMGYTF
clone size: -; D gene: TRBD1; V gene: TRBV6-6; J gene: TRBJ2-1; CDR3 DNA: TGTGCCAGCAGTTACCCCGAGGGGACAGGTACAAATGAGCAGTTCTTC; CDR3 protein: CASSYPEGTGTNEQFF
clone size: -; D gene: TRBD1; V gene: TRBV7-8; J gene: TRBJ1-5; CDR3 DNA: TGTGCCAGCAGCCCTGGCTGGCAGGGGGCCCAAATGCTCCAGCCCCAGCATTTT; CDR3 protein: CASSPGWQGAQMLQPQHF
clone size: -; D gene: -; V gene: TRBV4-3; J gene: TRBJ2-5; CDR3 DNA: TGCGCCAGCAGCCAAGGGACTGGGGAGACCCAGTACTTC; CDR3 protein: CASSQGTGETQYF
clone size: -; D gene: -; V gene: TRBV4-3; J gene: TRBJ1-1; CDR3 DNA: TGCGCCAGCAGCCAAGATTCCTATGAAGCTTTCTTT; CDR3 protein: CASSQDSYEAFF
clone size: -; D gene: -; V gene: TRBV30; J gene: TRBJ1-2; CDR3 DNA: TGTGCCTGGAGTGTCTCACAGGGCTACACCTTC; CDR3 protein: CAWSVSQGYTF
clone size: -; D gene: -; V gene: TRBV10-2; J gene: TRBJ2-7; CDR3 DNA: TGCGCCAGCAGTGTGACGGGGACCGGGGAGCAGTACTTC; CDR3 protein: CASSVTGTGEQYF
clone size: -; D gene: TRBD2; V gene: TRBV5-1; J gene: TRBJ2-7; CDR3 DNA: TGCGCCAGCAGCTTGGGGATACCGGGACTAGTTTCCCACGAGCAGTACTTC; CDR3 protein: CASSLGIPGLVSHEQYF
clone size: -; D gene: TRBD2; V gene: TRBV6-4; J gene: TRBJ2-1; CDR3 DNA: TGTGCCAGCAGTCGACTAGCGGGGGGCGATGAGCAGTTCTTC; CDR3 protein: CASSRLAGGDEQFF
clone size: -; D gene: TRBD2; V gene: TRBV4-1; J gene: TRBJ2-3; CDR3 DNA: TGCGCCAGCAGCTACGGCCCTTCTAGCGGGGCAACAGATACGCAGTATTTT; CDR3 protein: CASSYGPSSGATDTQYF
clone size: -; D gene: TRBD2; V gene: TRBV2; J gene: TRBJ2-1; CDR3 DNA: TGTGCCAGCAGCCCTAGGACTAGCGGGAGTGGGGATGTGACGTTCTTC; CDR3 protein: CASSPRTSGSGDVTFF
clone size: -; D gene: TRBD1; V gene: TRBV6-1; J gene: TRBJ1-2; CDR3 DNA: TGTGCCAGCAGACAGGGGACTTTCTCTCCTGGCTACACCTTC; CDR3 protein: CASRQGTFSPGYTF
clone size: -; D gene: TRBD2; V gene: TRBV5-1; J gene: TRBJ2-5; CDR3 DNA: TGCGCCAGCAGCTGGGGGGCGGGGGGCCACCAAGAGACCCAGTACTTC; CDR3 protein: CASSWGAGGHQETQYF
clone size: -; D gene: -; V gene: TRBV7-9; J gene: TRBJ2-5; CDR3 DNA: TGTGCCAGCAGCTTAGACAGGGTCGCCCAAGAGACCCAGTACTTC; CDR3 protein: CASSLDRVAQETQYF
clone size: -; D gene: -; V gene: TRBV18; J gene: TRBJ1-1; CDR3 DNA: TGTGCCAGCTCACCAAGTATCGTCGGCTCATACACTGAAGCTTTCTTT; CDR3 protein: CASSPSIVGSYTEAFF
clone size: -; D gene: -; V gene: TRBV19; J gene: TRBJ2-7; CDR3 DNA: TGTGCCAGTAGTATCAAGGGTTCGGCCTACGAGCAGTACTTC; CDR3 protein: CASSIKGSAYEQYF
clone size: -; D gene: -; V gene: TRBV5-5; J gene: TRBJ1-5; CDR3 DNA: TGTGCCAGCAGCTTTCGGGGGGTCCTCGGTCAGCCCCAGCATTTT; CDR3 protein: CASSFRGVLGQPQHF
clone size: -; D gene: -; V gene: TRBV28; J gene: TRBJ2-3; CDR3 DNA: TGTGCCACCAGTCACAGGTCCCGCACAGATACGCAGTATTTT; CDR3 protein: CATSHRSRTDTQYF
clone size: -; D gene: -; V gene: TRBV14; J gene: TRBJ2-5; CDR3 DNA: TGTGCCAGCAGCCCCCAAGGGGGAGAGACCCAGTACTTC; CDR3 protein: CASSPQGGETQYF
clone size: -; D gene: -; V gene: TRBV6-1; J gene: TRBJ2-3; CDR3 DNA: TGTGCCAGCAGTGAGCAGCGTAAGGGGCAGTATTTT; CDR3 protein: CASSEQRKGQYF
clone size: -; D gene: TRBD2; V gene: TRBV9; J gene: TRBJ2-1; CDR3 DNA: TGTGCCAGCAGCGGTACTAGCGGGGTCAGCGAGCAGTTCTTC; CDR3 protein: CASSGTSGVSEQFF